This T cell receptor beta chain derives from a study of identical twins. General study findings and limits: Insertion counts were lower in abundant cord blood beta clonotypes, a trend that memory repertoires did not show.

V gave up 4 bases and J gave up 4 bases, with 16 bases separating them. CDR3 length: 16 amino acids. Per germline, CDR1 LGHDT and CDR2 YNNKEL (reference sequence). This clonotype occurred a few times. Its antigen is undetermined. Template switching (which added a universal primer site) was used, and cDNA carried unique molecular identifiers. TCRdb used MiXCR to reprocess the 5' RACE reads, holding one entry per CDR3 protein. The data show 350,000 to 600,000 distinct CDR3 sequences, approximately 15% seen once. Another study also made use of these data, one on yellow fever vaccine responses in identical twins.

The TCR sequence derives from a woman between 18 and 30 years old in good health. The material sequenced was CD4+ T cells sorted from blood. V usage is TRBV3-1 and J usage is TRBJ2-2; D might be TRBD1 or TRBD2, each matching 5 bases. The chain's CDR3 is CASSRVLKGSTGELFF. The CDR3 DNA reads TGTGCCAGCAGCCGAGTGTTAAAGGGGAGCACCGGGGAGCTGTTTTTT. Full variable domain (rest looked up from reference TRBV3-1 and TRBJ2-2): DTAVSQTPKYLVTQMGNDKSIKCEQNLGHDTMYWYKQDSKKFLKIMFSYNNKELIINETVPNRFSPKSPDKAHLNLHINSLELGDSAVYFCASSRVLKGSTGELFFGEGSRLTVL.